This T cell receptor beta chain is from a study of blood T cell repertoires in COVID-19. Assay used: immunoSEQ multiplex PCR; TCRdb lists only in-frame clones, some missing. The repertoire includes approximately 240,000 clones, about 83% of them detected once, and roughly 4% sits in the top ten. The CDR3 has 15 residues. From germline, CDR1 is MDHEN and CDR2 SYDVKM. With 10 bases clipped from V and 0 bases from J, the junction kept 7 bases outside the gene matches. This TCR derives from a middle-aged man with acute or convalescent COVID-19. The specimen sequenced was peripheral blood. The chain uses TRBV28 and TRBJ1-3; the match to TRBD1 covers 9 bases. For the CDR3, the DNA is TGTGCCACCGAGGGACAGGGACACTCTGGAAACACCATATATTTT. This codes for CATEGQGHSGNTIYF.